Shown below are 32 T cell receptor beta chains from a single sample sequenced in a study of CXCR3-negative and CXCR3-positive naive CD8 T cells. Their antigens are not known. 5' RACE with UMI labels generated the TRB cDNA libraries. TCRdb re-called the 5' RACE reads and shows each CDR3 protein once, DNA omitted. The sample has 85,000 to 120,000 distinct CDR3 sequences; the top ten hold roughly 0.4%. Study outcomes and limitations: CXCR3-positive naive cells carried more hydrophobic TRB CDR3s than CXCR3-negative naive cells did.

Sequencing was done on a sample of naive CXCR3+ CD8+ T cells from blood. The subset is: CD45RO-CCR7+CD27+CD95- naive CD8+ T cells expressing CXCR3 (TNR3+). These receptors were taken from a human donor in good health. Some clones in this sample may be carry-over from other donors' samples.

This CDR3 reads CSVVYGTSGYNEQFF. This rearrangement joins TRBV29-1 to TRBJ2-1; TCRdb's D gene call, TRBD2, goes unchecked for lack of DNA. Germline values: CDR1 SQVTM, CDR2 ANQGSEA. The CDR3 length is 15 residues.

This chain's CDR3 is CASSWRTEYNEQFF. The rearrangement links TRBV19 to TRBJ2-1; TCRdb selects TRBD1, and the lack of DNA leaves this call unchecked. Germline V gives CDR1 LNHDA, CDR2 SQIVND (reference sequence). The CDR3 is 14 residues long.

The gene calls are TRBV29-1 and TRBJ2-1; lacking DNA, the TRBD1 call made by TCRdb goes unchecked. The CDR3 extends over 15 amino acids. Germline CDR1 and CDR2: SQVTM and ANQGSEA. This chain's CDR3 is CSINQGASSYNEQFF.

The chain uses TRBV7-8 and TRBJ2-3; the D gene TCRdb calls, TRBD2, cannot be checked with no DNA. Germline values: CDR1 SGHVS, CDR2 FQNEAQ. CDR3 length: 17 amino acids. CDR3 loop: CASSTTGLAGATDTQYF. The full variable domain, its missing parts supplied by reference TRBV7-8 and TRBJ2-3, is GAGVSQSPRYKVAKRGQDVALRCDPISGHVSLFWYQQALGQGPEFLTYFQNEAQLDKSGLPSDRFFAERPEGSVSTLKIQRTQQEDSAVYLCASSTTGLAGATDTQYFGPGTRLTVL.

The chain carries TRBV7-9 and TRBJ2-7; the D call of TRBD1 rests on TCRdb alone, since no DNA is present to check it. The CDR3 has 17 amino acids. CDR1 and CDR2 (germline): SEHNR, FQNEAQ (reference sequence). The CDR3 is CASSGPETGGGTYEQYF.

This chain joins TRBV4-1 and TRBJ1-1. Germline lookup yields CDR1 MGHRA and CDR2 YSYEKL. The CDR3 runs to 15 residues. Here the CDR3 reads CASSQARQANTEAFF.

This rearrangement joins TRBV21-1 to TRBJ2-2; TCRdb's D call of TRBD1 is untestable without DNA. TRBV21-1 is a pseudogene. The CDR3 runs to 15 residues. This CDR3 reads CASSKTGSGTGELFF.

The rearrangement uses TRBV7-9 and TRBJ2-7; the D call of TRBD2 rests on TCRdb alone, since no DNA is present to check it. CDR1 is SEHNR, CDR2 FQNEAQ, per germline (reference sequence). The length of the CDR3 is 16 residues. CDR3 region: CASSRRTSGVEYEQYF.

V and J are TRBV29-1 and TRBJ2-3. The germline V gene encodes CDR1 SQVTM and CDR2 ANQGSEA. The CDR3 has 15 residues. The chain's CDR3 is CSVEGEGLSTDTQYF.

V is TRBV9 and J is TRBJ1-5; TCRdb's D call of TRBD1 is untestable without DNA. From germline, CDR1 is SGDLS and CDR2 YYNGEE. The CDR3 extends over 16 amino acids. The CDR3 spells CASSVDGRDVNQPQHF.

CDR3 sequence: CASSSRDTHTDTQYF. The chain has TRBV7-9 and TRBJ2-3; TCRdb gives TRBD1 as the D gene, but with no DNA this cannot be confirmed. Germline assignment: CDR1 SEHNR and CDR2 FQNEAQ (reference sequence). The CDR3 covers 15 residues.

CDR3 region: CASSEYDSTDTQYF. The chain carries TRBV25-1 and TRBJ2-3. Germline assignment: CDR1 MGHDK and CDR2 SYGVNS. The CDR3 runs 14 residues.

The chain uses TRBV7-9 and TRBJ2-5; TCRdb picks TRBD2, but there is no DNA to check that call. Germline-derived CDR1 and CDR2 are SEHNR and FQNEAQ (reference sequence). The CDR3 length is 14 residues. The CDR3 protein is CASSSSGSGGTQYF.

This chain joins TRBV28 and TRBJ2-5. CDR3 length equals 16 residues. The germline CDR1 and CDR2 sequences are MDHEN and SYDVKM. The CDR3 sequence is CASSLPFGSDLGTQYF.

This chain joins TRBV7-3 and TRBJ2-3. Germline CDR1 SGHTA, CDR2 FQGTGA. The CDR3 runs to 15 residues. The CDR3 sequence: CASSLSASSTDTQYF.

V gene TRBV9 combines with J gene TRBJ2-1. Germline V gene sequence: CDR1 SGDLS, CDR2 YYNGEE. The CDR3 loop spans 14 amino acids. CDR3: CASSPGGAYNEQFF.

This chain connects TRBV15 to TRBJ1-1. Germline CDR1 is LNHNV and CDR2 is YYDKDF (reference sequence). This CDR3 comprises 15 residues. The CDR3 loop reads CATSRDWQLNTEAFF.

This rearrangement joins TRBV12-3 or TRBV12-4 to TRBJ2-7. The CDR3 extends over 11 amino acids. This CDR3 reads CASSFGVEQYF.

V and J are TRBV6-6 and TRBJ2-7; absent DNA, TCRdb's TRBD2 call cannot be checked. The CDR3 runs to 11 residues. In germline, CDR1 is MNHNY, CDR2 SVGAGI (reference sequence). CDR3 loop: CASSQRDEQYF.

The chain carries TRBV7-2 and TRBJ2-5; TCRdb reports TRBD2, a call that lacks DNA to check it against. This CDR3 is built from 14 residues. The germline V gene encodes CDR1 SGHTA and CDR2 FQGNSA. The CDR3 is CASSLGGPYETQYF.

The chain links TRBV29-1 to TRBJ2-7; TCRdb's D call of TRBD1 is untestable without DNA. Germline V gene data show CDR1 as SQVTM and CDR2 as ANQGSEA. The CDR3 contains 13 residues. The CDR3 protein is CSVVQGEPYEQYF.

CDR3 sequence reads: CATSPGPLSFYGYTF. The V and J genes are TRBV15 and TRBJ1-2; the TCRdb call, TRBD1, lacks DNA for checking. Germline loops: CDR1 LNHNV, CDR2 YYDKDF (reference sequence). This CDR3 spans 15 amino acids.

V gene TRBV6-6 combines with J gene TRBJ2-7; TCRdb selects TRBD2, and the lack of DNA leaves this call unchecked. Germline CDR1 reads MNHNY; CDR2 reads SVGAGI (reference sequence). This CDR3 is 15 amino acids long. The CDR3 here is CASSLNEGRSYEQYF.

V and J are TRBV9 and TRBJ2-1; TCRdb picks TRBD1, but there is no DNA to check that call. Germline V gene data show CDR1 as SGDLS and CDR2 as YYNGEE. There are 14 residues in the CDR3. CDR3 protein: CASSGTGGMYEQFF.

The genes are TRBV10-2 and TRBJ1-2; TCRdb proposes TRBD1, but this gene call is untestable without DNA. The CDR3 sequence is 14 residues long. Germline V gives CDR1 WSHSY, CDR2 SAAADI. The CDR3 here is CASSEPTAEGGYTF.

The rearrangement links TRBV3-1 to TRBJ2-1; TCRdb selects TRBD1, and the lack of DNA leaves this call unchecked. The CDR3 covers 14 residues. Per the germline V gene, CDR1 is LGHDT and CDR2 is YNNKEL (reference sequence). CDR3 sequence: CASSHIRGSDEQFF.

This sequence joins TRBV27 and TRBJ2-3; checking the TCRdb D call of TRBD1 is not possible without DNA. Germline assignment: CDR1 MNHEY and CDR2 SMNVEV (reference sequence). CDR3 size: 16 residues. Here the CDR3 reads CASSQTRGRSTDTQYF.

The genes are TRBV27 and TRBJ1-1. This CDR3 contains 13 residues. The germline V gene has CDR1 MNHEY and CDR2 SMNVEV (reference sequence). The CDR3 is CASSRRVDTEAFF.

The chain's CDR3 is CSVEGENNEQFF. The chain is built from TRBV29-1 and TRBJ2-1; there is no DNA to check the TCRdb D call of TRBD2. Germline CDR1 reads SQVTM; CDR2 reads ANQGSEA. The CDR3 has 12 residues.

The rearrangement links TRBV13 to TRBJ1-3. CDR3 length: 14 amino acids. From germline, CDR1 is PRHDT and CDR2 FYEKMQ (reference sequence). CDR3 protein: CATYGGASGNTIYF. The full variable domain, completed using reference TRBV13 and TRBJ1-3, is AAGVIQSPRHLIKEKRETATLKCYPIPRHDTVYWYQQGPGQDPQFLISFYEKMQSDKGSIPDRFSAQQFSDYHSELNMSSLELGDSALYFCATYGGASGNTIYFGEGSWLTVV.

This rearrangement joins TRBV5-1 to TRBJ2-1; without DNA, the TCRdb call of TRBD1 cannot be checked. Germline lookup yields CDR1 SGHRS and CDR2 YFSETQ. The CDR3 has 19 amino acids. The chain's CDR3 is CASSSLPTGTLSLGNEQFF.

The CDR3 sequence: CASSYDGGGMDEQFF. The V gene is TRBV6-5, the J gene TRBJ2-1; the TCRdb D gene call, TRBD2, has no DNA to confirm it. Germline CDR1 MNHEY, CDR2 SVGAGI. This CDR3 is built from 15 residues.